The subject of this entry is one T cell receptor beta chain. This CDR3 has 15 residues. V was trimmed by 6 bases and J by 2 bases, leaving 15 bases between them. From the RT-PCR reads, TCRdb called clonotypes with MiXCR, one entry per CDR3 protein. The sample consists of about 700,000 distinct CDR3 sequences, roughly 15% of them appearing once. The sample is drawn from a study of response to subunit inactivated influenza vaccine. This sequence originates from a man aged 50 to 60 who received an inactivated influenza vaccine. The V gene is TRBV12-3 or TRBV12-4, the J gene TRBJ2-3, with D maybe TRBD2 (6 bases). The sample in question was PBMCs from blood, obtained 14 days before vaccination. Written as DNA, the CDR3 is TGTGCCAGCAGGCCACCGGGGGTAGCCACAGATACGCAGTATTTT. Translation gives CASRPPGVATDTQYF.